This TCR beta chain was observed in a study of T cell repertoires in aging, cancer and after chemotherapy. On the study more broadly: Patients with glioblastoma brain tumors were sampled before and after temozolomide-based therapy.

Rearranged V-D-J TRB sequences were amplified with a mixed TRB-A/B primer pool. TCRdb re-called the multiplex PCR reads through MiXCR, storing one row per CDR3 protein. This sample carries 2,500 to 3,000 distinct CDR3 sequences, around 23% of them seen once, and the ten largest clones take roughly an eighth. The sample holds a few counts of this clonotype. From germline, CDR1 is SGHAT and CDR2 FQNNGV. V dropped 4 bases and J dropped 1 base, with 12 bases sitting between them. The CDR3 spans 15 residues. TCR beta rearrangements were amplified from peripheral blood genomic DNA. The sequencing sample was made of blood. V usage is TRBV11-2 and J usage is TRBJ2-3; perhaps TRBD1 as D (5 bases). The clonotype originates from a human donor with a solid tumor. CDR3 nucleotide sequence: TGTGCCAGCAGCTGGAGTCCAGGGCGCACAGATACGCAGTATTTT. Its translation is CASSWSPGRTDTQYF.